This TCR beta chain came from a study of beta chain features in type 1 diabetes. Sampling consisted of one heparinised blood draw per donor, averaging around 100 mL. Study observations and caveats: VDJ junctions from patients with type 1 diabetes contained fewer insertions and more deletions. Healthy donors had naive, central memory and Treg TCRB repertoires that appeared less similar than those seen among patients. Moderate but significant shortening of TCRB CDR3s was recorded in all four CD4+ subsets from Type 1 diabetes patients.

The V end lost 5 bases, the J end lost 4 bases, and 14 bases lay between the germline ends. CDR1 and CDR2 from the germline V gene are SGHNT and YYREEE (reference sequence). The CDR3 is 14 amino acids. Sequencing targeted expressed TCRB transcripts, as all isolated RNA had been reverse transcribed. TCRdb keeps only in-frame clones here, not all; method: immunoSEQ multiplex PCR. The sample holds roughly 240,000 clones, roughly 13% seen once. This clone came up a few times. Its specificity is unknown. The rearrangement uses TRBV5-4 and TRBJ2-3; a weak D match, TRBD1 (6 bases). The specimen was naive CD4+ T cells from blood. The origin of this receptor is a woman in her forties in good health. The CDR3 coding sequence is TGTGCCAGCAGGGCAGGGGAGTCGTCAGATACGCAGTATTTT. Residues: CASRAGESSDTQYF. Based on the CDR3 plus reference TRBV5-4 and TRBJ2-3, the full variable domain is ETGVTQSPTHLIKTRGQQVTLRCSSQSGHNTVSWYQQALGQGPQFIFQYYREEENGRGNFPPRFSGLQFPNYSSELNVNALELDDSALYLCASRAGESSDTQYFGPGTRLTVL.